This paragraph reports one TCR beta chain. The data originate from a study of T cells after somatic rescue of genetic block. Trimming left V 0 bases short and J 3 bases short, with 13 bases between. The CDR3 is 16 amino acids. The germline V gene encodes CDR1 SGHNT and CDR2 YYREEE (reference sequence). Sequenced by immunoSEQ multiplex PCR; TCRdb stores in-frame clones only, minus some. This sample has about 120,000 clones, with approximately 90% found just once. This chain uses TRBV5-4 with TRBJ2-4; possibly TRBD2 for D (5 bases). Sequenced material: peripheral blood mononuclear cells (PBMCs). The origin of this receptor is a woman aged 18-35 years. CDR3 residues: CASSLVASRGKNIQYF. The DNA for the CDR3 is TGTGCCAGCAGCTTGGTCGCCTCTCGGGGCAAAAACATTCAGTACTTC.